This T cell receptor (beta chain) was identified during a study of blood T cell repertoires in COVID-19. Study-wide background: The United States, Italy and Spain supplied acute and convalescent COVID-19 samples. Nucleic acid was either cDNA or gDNA, and it came from T cells, B-cell-depleted T cells, or PBMCs.

This CDR3 spans 15 amino acids. Germline CDR1 and CDR2: MNHEY and SMNVEV (reference sequence). V dropped 5 bases and J dropped 2; count of bases not matched to a gene: 4. In the authors' workflow: Amplification from reference gene primers served as the basis for estimated nucleated cell counts. Assay used: immunoSEQ multiplex PCR; TCRdb lists only in-frame clones, some missing. The V and J calls and clone size were taken over from that table, and D and trimming were inferred from the DNA. The table includes fewer than 250,000 clones, around 91% detected once. The sample was peripheral blood. The rearrangement links TRBV27 to TRBJ2-7; 12 positions agree with TRBD1. The TCR originated in a woman in her thirties or forties with acute or convalescent COVID-19. CDR3 sequence reads: CASSPGQGAAYEQYV. The CDR3 nucleotides are TGTGCCAGCAGTCCGGGACAGGGGGCGGCCTACGAGCAGTACGTC.